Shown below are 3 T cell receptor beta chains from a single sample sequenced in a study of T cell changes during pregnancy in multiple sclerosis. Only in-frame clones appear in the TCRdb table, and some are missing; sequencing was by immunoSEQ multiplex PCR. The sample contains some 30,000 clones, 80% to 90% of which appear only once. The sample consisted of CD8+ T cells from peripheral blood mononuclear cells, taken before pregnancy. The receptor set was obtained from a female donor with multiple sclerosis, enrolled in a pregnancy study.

CDR3 in amino acids: CASSPTGTPHYYGYTF. The CDR3 region has the DNA TGTGCCAGCAGTCCAACAGGCACCCCGCACTACTATGGCTACACCTTC. The gene calls are TRBV27 and TRBJ1-2, with a tentative D call TRBD1 (5 bases). V lost 5 bases and J 3 bases, leaving 19 bases between the germline ends. CDR3 size: 16 residues. In germline, CDR1 is MNHEY, CDR2 SMNVEV (reference sequence).

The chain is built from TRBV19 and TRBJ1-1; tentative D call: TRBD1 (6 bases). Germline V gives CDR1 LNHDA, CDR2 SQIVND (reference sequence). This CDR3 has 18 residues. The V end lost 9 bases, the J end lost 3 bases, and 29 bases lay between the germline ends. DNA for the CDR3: TGTGCCAGCACCATTTCGGACGGGGGGCGAGCGGGGGACACTGAAGCTTTCTTT. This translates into CASTISDGGRAGDTEAFF.

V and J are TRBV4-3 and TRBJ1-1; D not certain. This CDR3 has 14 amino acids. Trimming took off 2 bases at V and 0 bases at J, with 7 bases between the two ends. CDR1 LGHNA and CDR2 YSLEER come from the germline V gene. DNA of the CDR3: TGCGCCAGCAGCCAACGGAGAATGAACACTGAAGCTTTCTTT. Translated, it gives CASSQRRMNTEAFF.